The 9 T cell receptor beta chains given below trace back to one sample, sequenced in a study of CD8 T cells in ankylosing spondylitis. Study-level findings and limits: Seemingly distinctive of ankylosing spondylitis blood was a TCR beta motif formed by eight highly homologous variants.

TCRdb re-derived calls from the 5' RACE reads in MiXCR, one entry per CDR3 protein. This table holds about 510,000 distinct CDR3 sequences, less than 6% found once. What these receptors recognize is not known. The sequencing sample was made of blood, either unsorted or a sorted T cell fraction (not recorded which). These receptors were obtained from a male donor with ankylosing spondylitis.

CDR3 residues: CASSYGQGPYNEQFF. The CDR3 DNA follows: TGTGCCAGCAGTTACGGACAGGGCCCCTACAATGAGCAGTTCTTC. V and J are TRBV6-5 and TRBJ2-1; 8 nucleotides line up with TRBD1. The CDR3 length is 15 residues. Germline V CDR1 and CDR2: MNHEY, SVGAGI. With 2 bases clipped from V and 2 bases from J, the junction kept 2 bases outside the gene matches.

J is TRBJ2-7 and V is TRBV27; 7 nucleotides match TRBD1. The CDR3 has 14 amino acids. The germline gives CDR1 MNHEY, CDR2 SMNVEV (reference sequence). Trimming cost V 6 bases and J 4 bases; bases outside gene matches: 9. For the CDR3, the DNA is TGTGCCAGCAGACCAGGACAGGTGGTTTACGAGCAGTACTTC. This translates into CASRPGQVVYEQYF.

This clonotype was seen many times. The CDR3 here is CASTRAAERGEAFF. The CDR3 DNA follows: TGTGCCAGCACCCGGGCGGCAGAACGTGGTGAAGCTTTCTTT. The chain uses TRBV5-5 and TRBJ1-1; no firm D call. The CDR3 has 14 residues. V lost 6 bases and J 7 bases, leaving 19 bases between the germline ends. CDR1 is SGHKS, CDR2 YYEKEE, per germline (reference sequence).

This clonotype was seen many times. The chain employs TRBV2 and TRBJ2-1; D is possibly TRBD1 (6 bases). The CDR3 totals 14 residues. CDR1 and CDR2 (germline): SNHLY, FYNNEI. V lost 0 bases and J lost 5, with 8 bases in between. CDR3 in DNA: TGTGCCAGCAGTGAAGCTAGGGGGAACAATGAGCAGTTCTTC. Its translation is CASSEARGNNEQFF.

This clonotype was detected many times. CDR3 sequence: CASSAATSNTEAFF. As DNA, the CDR3 is TGCGCCAGCAGCGCCGCCACGTCGAACACTGAAGCTTTCTTT. V and J are TRBV5-1 and TRBJ1-1, with D uncertain. V was clipped by 4 bases and J by 1 base, with 11 bases between them. The CDR3 totals 14 residues. Per the germline V gene, CDR1 is SGHRS and CDR2 is YFSETQ.

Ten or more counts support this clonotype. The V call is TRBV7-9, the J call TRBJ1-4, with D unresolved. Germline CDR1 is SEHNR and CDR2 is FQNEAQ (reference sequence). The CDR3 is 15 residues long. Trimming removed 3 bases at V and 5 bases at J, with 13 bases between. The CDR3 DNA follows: TGTGCCAGCAGCTTCCCGTTGGCAGAAAATGAAAAACTGTTTTTT. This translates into CASSFPLAENEKLFF.

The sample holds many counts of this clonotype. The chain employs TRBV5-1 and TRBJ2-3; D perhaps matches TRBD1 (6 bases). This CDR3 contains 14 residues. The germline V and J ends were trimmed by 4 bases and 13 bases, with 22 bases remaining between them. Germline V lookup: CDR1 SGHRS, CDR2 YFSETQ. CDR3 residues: CASSPSKGEPTKYF. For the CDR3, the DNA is TGCGCCAGCAGCCCGTCGAAGGGGGAACCCACCAAGTATTTT. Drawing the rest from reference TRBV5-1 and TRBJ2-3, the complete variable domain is KAGVTQTPRYLIKTRGQQVTLSCSPISGHRSVSWYQQTPGQGLQFLFEYFSETQRNKGNFPGRFSGRQFSNSRSEMNVSTLELGDSALYLCASSPSKGEPTKYFGPGTRLTVL.

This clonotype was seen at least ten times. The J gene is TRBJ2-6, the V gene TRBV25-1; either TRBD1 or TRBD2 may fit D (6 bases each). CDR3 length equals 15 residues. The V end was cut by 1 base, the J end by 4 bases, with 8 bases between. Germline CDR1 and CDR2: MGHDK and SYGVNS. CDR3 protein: CASSEWRGGANVLTF. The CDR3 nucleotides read TGTGCCAGCAGTGAATGGAGGGGGGGGGCCAACGTCCTGACTTTC.

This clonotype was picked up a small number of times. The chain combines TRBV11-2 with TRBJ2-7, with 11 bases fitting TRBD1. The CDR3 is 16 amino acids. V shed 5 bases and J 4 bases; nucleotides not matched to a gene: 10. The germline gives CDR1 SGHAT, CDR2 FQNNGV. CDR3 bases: TGTGCCAGCAGCGCCGGGCCCGGACAGGGGGCGTACGAGCAGTACTTC. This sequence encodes CASSAGPGQGAYEQYF.